These 17 T cell receptor beta chains came from one sample sequenced in a study of T cells after posttransplantation cyclophosphamide. Data came from immunoSEQ multiplex PCR; TCRdb stores just in-frame clones and leaves some out. This sample has tens of thousands of clones, with around 94% found just once. The sequenced material came from PBMCs. The receptors were sampled from a woman in her fifties or sixties in good health and a related stem cell transplant donor.

The chain carries TRBV6-1 and TRBJ1-2; 7 positions agree with TRBD1. The CDR3 has 14 residues. After removal of 6 bases from V and 4 bases from J, the junction contained 8 bases not matched to a gene. CDR1 is MNHNS, CDR2 SASEGT, per germline. The chain's CDR3 is CASSLGGATYGYTF. The CDR3 DNA reads as TGTGCCAGCAGCCTAGGGGGCGCGACCTATGGCTACACCTTC.

The chain joins TRBV7-7 to TRBJ2-2, with D possibly being TRBD2 (5 bases). CDR3 length: 14 amino acids. Germline lookup yields CDR1 SSHAT and CDR2 FNYEAQ (reference sequence). Between the trimmed V and J ends, which lost 4 bases and 1 base, there was a span of 7 bases. The CDR3 coding sequence is TGTGCCAGCAGCTCCGGGATGAACACCGGGGAGCTGTTTTTT. Amino acid sequence: CASSSGMNTGELFF.

The gene calls are TRBV7-6 and TRBJ2-5, with TRBD1 as a possible D gene (5 bases). In germline, CDR1 is SGHVS, CDR2 FNYEAQ. The CDR3 extends over 14 amino acids. The V and J ends lost 4 bases and 5 bases respectively, with 14 bases between them. The CDR3: CASSSRWGQETQYF. CDR3 in DNA: TGTGCCAGCAGCTCCAGATGGGGCCAGGAGACCCAGTACTTC.

The V gene is TRBV9, the J gene TRBJ2-7, with a tentative D call TRBD1 (5 bases). CDR3 length equals 15 residues. The V end lost 0 bases, the J end lost 5 bases, and 15 bases lay between the germline ends. CDR1 is SGDLS, CDR2 YYNGEE, per germline. The DNA of the CDR3 is TGTGCCAGCAGCGTAGAGGCCAGGGCGATCGACGAGCAGTACTTC. This translates into CASSVEARAIDEQYF.

The chain employs TRBV11-2 and TRBJ1-4, with 12 nucleotides matching TRBD1. CDR1 SGHAT and CDR2 FQNNGV come from the germline V gene. CDR3 length: 16 residues. The ends lost 3 bases at V and 8 bases at J; junction bases unmatched: 7. CDR3: CASSFGTGGPGEKLFF. The CDR3 DNA sequence: TGTGCCAGCAGCTTCGGGACAGGGGGCCCGGGGGAAAAACTGTTTTTT.

V usage is TRBV19 and J usage is TRBJ2-1, with no clear D. The CDR3 is 13 residues long. Trimming removed 4 bases from V and 5 bases from J, with 9 bases in between. Looked up from germline, CDR1 is LNHDA and CDR2 is SQIVND (reference sequence). In DNA, the CDR3 is TGTGCCAGTAGTAGGATAGAGGACAATGAGCAGTTCTTC. It encodes CASSRIEDNEQFF.

This clone appeared once. V is TRBV19 and J is TRBJ2-1; no definite D call. V gave up 0 bases and J gave up 5 bases, with 11 bases separating them. The CDR3 sequence is 15 residues long. CDR1 LNHDA and CDR2 SQIVND come from the germline V gene (reference sequence). The CDR3 is CASSIDPPGHNEQFF. CDR3 DNA: TGTGCCAGTAGTATAGATCCACCAGGTCACAATGAGCAGTTCTTC.

The genes are TRBV11-2 and TRBJ1-3; no clear D gene. CDR3 length: 15 residues. Trimming removed 0 bases from V and 0 bases from J, with 6 bases in between. Germline V lookup: CDR1 SGHAT, CDR2 FQNNGV. The CDR3 sequence: CASSLDLLSGNTIYF. DNA for the CDR3: TGTGCCAGCAGCTTAGACCTACTCTCTGGAAACACCATATATTTT. Full variable domain (remainder filled in from reference TRBV11-2 and TRBJ1-3): EAGVAQSPRYKIIEKRQSVAFWCNPISGHATLYWYQQILGQGPKLLIQFQNNGVVDDSQLPKDRFSAERLKGVDSTLKIQPAKLEDSAVYLCASSLDLLSGNTIYFGEGSWLTVV.

The chain joins TRBV25-1 to TRBJ2-7, with D perhaps matching TRBD2 (7 bases). Germline loops: CDR1 MGHDK, CDR2 SYGVNS. Trimming took 2 bases from V and 3 from J, leaving 11 bases between them. The CDR3 loop spans 14 amino acids. The DNA for the CDR3 is TGTGCCAGCAGTGAAAATAGGGGGGGCTACGAGCAGTACTTC. Its translation: CASSENRGGYEQYF.

V usage is TRBV11-2 and J usage is TRBJ2-7; D is perhaps TRBD2 (6 bases). Trimming pared 8 bases from V and 1 base from J, leaving 21 bases between. The CDR3 spans 16 residues. Germline lookup yields CDR1 SGHAT and CDR2 FQNNGV. The CDR3 is CASGPTAGLESYEQYF. The CDR3 bases are TGTGCCAGCGGCCCAACGGCGGGGTTGGAGTCCTACGAGCAGTACTTC.

V and J are TRBV9 and TRBJ2-1; D possibly corresponds to TRBD2 (5 bases). CDR3 length equals 14 residues. V lost 4 bases and J lost 2, with 10 bases in between. Germline V lookup: CDR1 SGDLS, CDR2 YYNGEE. Written as DNA, the CDR3 is TGTGCCAGCAGCCCCAGCGGAGCCTACAATGAGCAGTTCTTC. Protein product: CASSPSGAYNEQFF.

Remarks on this clone: The same CDR3 is also encoded by other DNA sequences in this sample. This CDR3 is CASSVDGGQPQHF. The CDR3 bases are TGTGCCAGCAGCGTAGACGGGGGGCAGCCCCAGCATTTT. The chain couples TRBV9 to TRBJ1-5; the D gene is possibly TRBD1 (5 bases). Germline V gene lookup returns CDR1 SGDLS and CDR2 YYNGEE. The V and J ends lost 0 bases and 7 bases respectively, with 8 bases between them. The CDR3 is made up of 13 amino acids.

The chain carries TRBV5-1 and TRBJ2-1; the match to TRBD2 covers 7 bases. Per the germline V gene, CDR1 is SGHRS and CDR2 is YFSETQ. V shed 4 bases and J 9 bases; nucleotides not matched to a gene: 7. This CDR3 has 13 residues. The CDR3 nucleotides are TGCGCCAGCAGCCTTGGGACTAACACTGAGCAGTTCTTC. It codes for CASSLGTNTEQFF.

This chain connects TRBV15 to TRBJ2-3, with 8 bases identical to TRBD2. CDR1 is LNHNV, CDR2 YYDKDF, per germline (reference sequence). The V and J ends lost 4 bases and 1 base, in that order; junction bases with no gene match: 7. This CDR3 comprises 16 residues. This CDR3 is CATSMGTSRGTDTQYF. Here the CDR3 DNA reads TGTGCCACCAGCATGGGGACTAGTAGGGGCACAGATACGCAGTATTTT.

The chain employs TRBV28 and TRBJ2-7; D is perhaps TRBD2 (6 bases). Trimming shortened V by 6 bases and J by 0 bases, and 9 bases separated the two germline ends. The CDR3 is made up of 13 amino acids. The germline gives CDR1 MDHEN, CDR2 SYDVKM. CDR3 loop: CASRTTSSYEQYF. For the CDR3, the DNA is TGTGCCAGCAGAACGACTAGCTCCTACGAGCAGTACTTC.

The rearrangement uses TRBV5-1 and TRBJ2-5, with TRBD1 identical over 7 bases. The CDR3 sequence is 15 residues long. Germline trimming cut 4 bases from V and 4 bases from J; bases unmatched to any gene: 10. The germline V gene has CDR1 SGHRS and CDR2 YFSETQ. The CDR3 DNA is TGCGCCAGCAGCCGTACAGGGGCAGGCGTAGAGACCCAGTACTTC. The encoded protein is CASSRTGAGVETQYF.

The gene calls are TRBV28 and TRBJ2-3; 8 bases agree with TRBD2. The length of the CDR3 is 18 residues. Germline V gene sequence: CDR1 MDHEN, CDR2 SYDVKM. V was pared by 6 bases and J by 2 bases, with 16 bases of the junction left unmatched. CDR3 sequence reads: CASSHSPQVAGSTDTQYF. The DNA for the CDR3 is TGTGCCAGCAGCCATAGCCCCCAAGTAGCGGGATCCACAGATACGCAGTATTTT.